This T cell receptor beta chain was found in a study of shared clonotypes between healthy human individuals. General study findings and limits: In general, naive subsets displayed greater estimated richness than memory subsets did. Clonotypes not shared had lower generation probabilities than those common to all four donors.

Concerning this clone: No antigen is known for it.

The method was immunoSEQ multiplex PCR; TCRdb's version includes in-frame clones alone and lacks a portion of them. The sample shows about 960,000 clones, about 80% of them seen only once. After removal of 6 bases from V and 5 bases from J, the junction contained 9 bases not matched to a gene. The CDR3 sequence is 16 residues long. CDR1 and CDR2 from the germline V gene are MNHNY and SVGAGI (reference sequence). Each sample came from a Caucasian adult donor living in Nashville, Tennessee. The authors divided CD4+ cells into CD45RA+ naive and CD45RA-negative memory subsets. The TCR sequence derives from a man younger than 35 in good health. The chain uses TRBV6-6 and TRBJ2-5; 13 bases agree with TRBD2. Sequences were obtained from memory CD4+ T cells sorted from blood. Documented subset: CD45RA-negative fraction. In DNA, the CDR3 is TGTGCCAGCAGATCCCCCACTAGCGGGAGGGTGGAGACCCAGTACTTC. It encodes CASRSPTSGRVETQYF.